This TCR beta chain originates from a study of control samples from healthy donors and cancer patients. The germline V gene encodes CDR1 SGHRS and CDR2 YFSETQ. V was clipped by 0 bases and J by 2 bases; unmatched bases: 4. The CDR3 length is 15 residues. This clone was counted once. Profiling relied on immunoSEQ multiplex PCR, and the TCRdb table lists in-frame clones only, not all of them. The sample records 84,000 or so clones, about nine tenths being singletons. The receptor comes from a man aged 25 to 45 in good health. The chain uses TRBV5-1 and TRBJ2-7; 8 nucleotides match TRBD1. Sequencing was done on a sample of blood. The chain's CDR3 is CASSLAGGGTYEQYF. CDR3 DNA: TGCGCCAGCAGCTTGGCAGGGGGCGGGACCTACGAGCAGTACTTC.